Here is one T cell receptor (beta chain) with its context. Its recognized antigen is unknown. Per-base quality was not reported, and no clone a single base away is much larger than it. V loses 0 bases of germline sequence and J loses 0 bases, and the interval between the two ends is 15 bases. From a lookup of the germline V gene (reference sequence), CDR1 and CDR2 are GTSNPN and SVGIG. From cysteine to phenylalanine, the CDR3 is 17 amino acids long. The read is trimmed to its CDR3 DNA, 51 bases read in frame from base 1. These data are taken from a study of PD-1 blockade in classical Hodgkin lymphoma (dated by TCRdb to 2018 to 2020). With regard to the full study: Nivolumab dosing was 3 mg/kg intravenously every 2 weeks, continuing until either disease progression or unacceptable toxicity. A peripheral blood immune signature of response to PD-1 blockade in classical Hodgkin lymphoma was defined using TCR beta sequencing and CyTOF. Results and caveats for the whole study, not just this receptor: Trial patients achieving complete response had baseline diversity similar to newly diagnosed patients, whereas partial responders and progressors had significantly lower diversity. Patients starting nivolumab less than 1 year after ASCT had lower diversity and were excluded from later analyses to avoid confounding by immune reconstitution. The study was restricted to a single clinical trial cohort, and the causes of repertoire differences, possibly disease activity or prior therapy, were left undefined. CD4+ but not CD8+ TCR diversity rose significantly by C4D1 (p=0.0027 vs p=0.16), most apparent in complete responders (p=0.02). Newly diagnosed patients were reported to have lower baseline TCR diversity than healthy donors, and relapsed/refractory patients were reported to have lower baseline TCR diversity still.

The Qiagen DNeasy kit was used to extract genomic DNA both from unsorted PBMCs and from the negatively selected CD4+ and CD8+ fractions. Using primers that anneal to V and J segments, immunoSEQ multiplex PCR amplified the TCR beta CDR3 regions. A synthetic immune receptor repertoire was used to minimize amplification bias, and any residual bias was removed computationally once sequencing was done. The authors processed their data as follows. Custom Python scripts were used to quantify repertoire diversity as the Shannon entropy index. Unsorted, CD4+ and CD8+ repertoires were analyzed separately, except in combined analyses where CD4+ and CD8+ sequences were merged in silico. Clonal expansion was defined as a frequency increase of at least 2-fold after treatment compared with C1D1, and clones undetected at baseline were assigned a pseudocount of 0.5. Clones with 0 or 1 copy at C1D1 were classified as singleton clones, and clones with 2 or more copies were classified as non-singleton clones. Clones expanded in unsorted samples were labelled as CD4+, CD8+ or unknown by matching protein sequences in sorted samples from the same patient. Wilcoxon tests were applied to paired samples to test diversity changes from C1D1 to C4D1. TCRdb took over this immuneACCESS table, retaining in-frame rearrangements with V and J assigned. Such tables are incomplete; in checked studies, under half of the missing clones stem from an unresolved V gene, and the remainder is unexplained. V, J and clone size derive from that table, while D and trimming were established from the DNA sequence. This sample holds about 33,000 clones; around 68% were observed only once. In total, the top ten clones hold around 3.6% of the sample.

The time point label of this sample denotes: cycle 4 day 1 (C4D1), after 5 to 7 weeks of nivolumab. Every trial patient had relapsed after autologous stem cell transplantation, and cohorts A, B and C differed in prior brentuximab vedotin exposure. The trial cohort comprised 56 patients with relapsed/refractory classical Hodgkin lymphoma whose best overall responses were complete response, partial response or progressive disease. In the multi-cohort phase II CheckMate 205 trial, trial patients received single-agent nivolumab. An independent review committee assessed best overall response by applying the 2007 International Working Group response criteria. Trial PBMCs were collected immediately before nivolumab initiation (C1D1) and during therapy at cycle 2 day 1 and cycle 4 day 1. Peripheral blood was collected in 8 mL Vacutainer Cell Preparation Tubes, from which PBMCs were isolated by centrifugation and then cryopreserved.

The chain was built from TRBV30 and TRBJ1-5, with the D gene too uncertain to name. The sample here was peripheral blood mononuclear cells (PBMCs), taken before the fourth cycle of nivolumab. The TCR comes from a human donor with classical Hodgkin lymphoma. The DNA sequence is given as TGTGCCTGGAGTGTTCGATCGGGCAGGTATAGCAATCAGCCCCAGCATTTT. Protein translation: CAWSVRSGRYSNQPQHF.